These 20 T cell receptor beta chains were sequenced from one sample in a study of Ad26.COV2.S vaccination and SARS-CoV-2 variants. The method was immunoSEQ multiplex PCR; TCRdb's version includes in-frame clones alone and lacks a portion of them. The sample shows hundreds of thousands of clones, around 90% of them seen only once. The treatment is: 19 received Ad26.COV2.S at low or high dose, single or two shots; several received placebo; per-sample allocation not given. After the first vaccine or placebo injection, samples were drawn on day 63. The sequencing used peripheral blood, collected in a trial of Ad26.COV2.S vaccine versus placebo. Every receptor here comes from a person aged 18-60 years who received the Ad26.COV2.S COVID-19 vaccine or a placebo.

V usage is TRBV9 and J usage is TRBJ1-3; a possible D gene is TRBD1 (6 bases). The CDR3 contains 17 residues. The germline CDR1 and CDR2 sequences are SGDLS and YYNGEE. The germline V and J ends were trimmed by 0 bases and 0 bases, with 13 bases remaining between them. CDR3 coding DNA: TGTGCCAGCAGCGTAGACAGGGCCGACTTCTCTGGAAACACCATATATTTT. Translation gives CASSVDRADFSGNTIYF.

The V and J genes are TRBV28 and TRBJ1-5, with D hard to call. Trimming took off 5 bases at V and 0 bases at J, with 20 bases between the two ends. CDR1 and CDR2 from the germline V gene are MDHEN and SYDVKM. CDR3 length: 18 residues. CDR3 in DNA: TGTGCCAGCAGTCCCCTTATCCAGCAGCCGTATAGCAATCAGCCCCAGCATTTT. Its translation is CASSPLIQQPYSNQPQHF.

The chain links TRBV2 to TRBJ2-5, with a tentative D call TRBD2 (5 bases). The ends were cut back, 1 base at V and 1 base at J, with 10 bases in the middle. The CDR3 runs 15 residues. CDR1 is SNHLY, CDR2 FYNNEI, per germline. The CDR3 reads CASSEGGIGQETQYF. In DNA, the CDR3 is TGTGCCAGCAGTGAAGGAGGGATCGGCCAAGAGACCCAGTACTTC.

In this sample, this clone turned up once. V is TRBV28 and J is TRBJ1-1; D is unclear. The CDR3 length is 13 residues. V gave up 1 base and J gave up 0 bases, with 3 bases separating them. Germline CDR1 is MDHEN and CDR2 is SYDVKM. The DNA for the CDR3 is TGTGCCAGCAGTTTATCGGTGAACACTGAAGCTTTCTTT. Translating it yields CASSLSVNTEAFF.

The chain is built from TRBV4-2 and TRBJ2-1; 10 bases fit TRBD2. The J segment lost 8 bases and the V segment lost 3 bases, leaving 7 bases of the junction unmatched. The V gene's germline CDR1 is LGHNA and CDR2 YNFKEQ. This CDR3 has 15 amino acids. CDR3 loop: CASSQRAGGWDEQFF. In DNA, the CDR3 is TGTGCCAGCAGCCAGCGAGCGGGAGGGTGGGATGAGCAGTTCTTC.

CDR3 sequence reads: CAWSVPGQGLTEAFF. In DNA, the CDR3 is TGTGCCTGGAGTGTACCGGGACAGGGGCTCACTGAAGCTTTCTTT. The rearrangement links TRBV30 to TRBJ1-1; 10 positions match TRBD1. The CDR3 spans 15 residues. Germline V gene sequence: CDR1 GTSNPN, CDR2 SVGIG (reference sequence). After removal of 0 bases from V and 4 bases from J, the junction contained 5 bases not matched to a gene.

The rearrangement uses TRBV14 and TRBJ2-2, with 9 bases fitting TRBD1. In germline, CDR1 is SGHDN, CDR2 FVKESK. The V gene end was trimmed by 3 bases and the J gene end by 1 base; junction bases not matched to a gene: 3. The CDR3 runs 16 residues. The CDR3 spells CASSHPGQGNTGELFF. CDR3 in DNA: TGTGCCAGCAGCCACCCGGGACAGGGGAACACCGGGGAGCTGTTTTTT.

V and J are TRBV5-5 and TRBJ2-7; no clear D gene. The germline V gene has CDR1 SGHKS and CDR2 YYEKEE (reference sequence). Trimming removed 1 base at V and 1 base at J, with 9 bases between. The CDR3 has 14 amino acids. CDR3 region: CASSLNSRSYEQYF. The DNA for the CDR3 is TGTGCCAGCAGCTTGAACAGCCGATCCTACGAGCAGTACTTC.

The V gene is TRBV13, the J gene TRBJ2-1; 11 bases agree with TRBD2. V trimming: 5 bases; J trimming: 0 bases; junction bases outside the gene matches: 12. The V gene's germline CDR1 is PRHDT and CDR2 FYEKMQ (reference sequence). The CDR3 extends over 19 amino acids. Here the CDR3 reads CASSLYQRTSGRSYNEQFF. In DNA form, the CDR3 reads TGTGCCAGCAGCCTCTACCAGCGGACTAGCGGGCGCTCCTACAATGAGCAGTTCTTC.

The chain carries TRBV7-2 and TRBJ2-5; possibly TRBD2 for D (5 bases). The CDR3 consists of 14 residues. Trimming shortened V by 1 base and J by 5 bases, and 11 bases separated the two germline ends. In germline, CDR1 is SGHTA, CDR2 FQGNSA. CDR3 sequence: CASSLDSGDETQYF. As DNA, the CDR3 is TGTGCCAGCAGCTTAGACAGCGGAGACGAGACCCAGTACTTC. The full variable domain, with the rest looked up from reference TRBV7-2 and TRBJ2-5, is GAGVSQSPSNKVTEKGKDVELRCDPISGHTALYWYRQSLGQGLEFLIYFQGNSAPDKSGLPSDRFSAERTGGSVSTLTIQRTQQEDSAVYLCASSLDSGDETQYFGPGTRLLVL.

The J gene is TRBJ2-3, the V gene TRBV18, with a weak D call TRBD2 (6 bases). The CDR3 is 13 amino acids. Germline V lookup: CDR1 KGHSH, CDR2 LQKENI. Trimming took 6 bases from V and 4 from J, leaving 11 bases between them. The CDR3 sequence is CASSPGTSDTQYF. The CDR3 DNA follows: TGTGCCAGCTCCCCGGGGACTTCAGATACGCAGTATTTT.

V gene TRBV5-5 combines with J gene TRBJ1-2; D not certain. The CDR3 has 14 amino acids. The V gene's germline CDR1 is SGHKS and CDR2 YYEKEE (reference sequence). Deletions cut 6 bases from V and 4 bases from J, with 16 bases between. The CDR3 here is CASMDGPARYGYTF. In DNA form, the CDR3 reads TGTGCCAGCATGGACGGCCCGGCTCGCTATGGCTACACCTTC.

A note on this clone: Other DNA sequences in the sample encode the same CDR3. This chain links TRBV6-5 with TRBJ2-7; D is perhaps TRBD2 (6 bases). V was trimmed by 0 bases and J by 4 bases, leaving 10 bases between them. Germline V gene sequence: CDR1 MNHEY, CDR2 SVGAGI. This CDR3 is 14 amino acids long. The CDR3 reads CASSYSGGTYEQYF. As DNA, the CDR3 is TGTGCCAGCAGTTACTCGGGAGGAACGTACGAGCAGTACTTC.

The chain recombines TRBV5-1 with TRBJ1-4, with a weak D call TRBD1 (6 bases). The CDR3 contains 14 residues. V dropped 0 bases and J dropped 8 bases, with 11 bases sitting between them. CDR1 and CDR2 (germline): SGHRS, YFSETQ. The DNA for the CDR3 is TGCGCCAGCAGCTTGGCAGGGGCCTCCGAAAAACTGTTTTTT. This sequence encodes CASSLAGASEKLFF.

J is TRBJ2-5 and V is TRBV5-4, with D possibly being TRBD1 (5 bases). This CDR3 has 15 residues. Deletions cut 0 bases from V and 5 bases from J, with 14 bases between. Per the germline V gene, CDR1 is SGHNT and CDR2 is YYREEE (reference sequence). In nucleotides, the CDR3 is TGTGCCAGCAGCTTGGAGTTAAGGGGTGGGGAGACCCAGTACTTC. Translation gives CASSLELRGGETQYF. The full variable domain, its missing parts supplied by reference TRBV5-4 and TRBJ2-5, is ETGVTQSPTHLIKTRGQQVTLRCSSQSGHNTVSWYQQALGQGPQFIFQYYREEENGRGNFPPRFSGLQFPNYSSELNVNALELDDSALYLCASSLELRGGETQYFGPGTRLLVL.

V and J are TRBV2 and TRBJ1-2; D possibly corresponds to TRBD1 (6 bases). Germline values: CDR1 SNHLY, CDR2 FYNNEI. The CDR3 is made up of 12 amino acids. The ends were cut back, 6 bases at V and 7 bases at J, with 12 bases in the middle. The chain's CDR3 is CASRRTETGYTF. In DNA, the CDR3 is TGTGCCAGCAGGAGGACAGAGACTGGCTACACCTTC. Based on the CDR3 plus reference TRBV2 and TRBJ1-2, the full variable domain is EPEVTQTPSHQVTQMGQEVILRCVPISNHLYFYWYRQILGQKVEFLVSFYNNEISEKSEIFDDQFSVERPDGSNFTLKIRSTKLEDSAMYFCASRRTETGYTFGSGTRLTVV.

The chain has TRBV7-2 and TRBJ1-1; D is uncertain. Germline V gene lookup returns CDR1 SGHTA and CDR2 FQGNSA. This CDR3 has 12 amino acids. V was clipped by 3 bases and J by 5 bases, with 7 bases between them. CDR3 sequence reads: CASSLWGTEAFF. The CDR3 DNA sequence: TGTGCCAGCAGCTTGTGGGGAACTGAAGCTTTCTTT.

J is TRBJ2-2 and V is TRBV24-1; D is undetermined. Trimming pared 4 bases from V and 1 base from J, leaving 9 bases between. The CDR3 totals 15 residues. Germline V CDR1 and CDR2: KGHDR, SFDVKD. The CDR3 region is CATSDLLVNTGELFF. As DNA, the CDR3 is TGTGCCACCAGTGACCTACTGGTGAACACCGGGGAGCTGTTTTTT.

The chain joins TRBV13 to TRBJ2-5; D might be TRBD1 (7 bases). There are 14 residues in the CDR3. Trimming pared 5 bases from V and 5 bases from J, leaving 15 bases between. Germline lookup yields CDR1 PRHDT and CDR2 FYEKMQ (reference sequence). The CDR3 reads CASSVRGVWETQYF. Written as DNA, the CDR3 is TGTGCCAGCAGCGTCAGGGGGGTATGGGAGACCCAGTACTTC.

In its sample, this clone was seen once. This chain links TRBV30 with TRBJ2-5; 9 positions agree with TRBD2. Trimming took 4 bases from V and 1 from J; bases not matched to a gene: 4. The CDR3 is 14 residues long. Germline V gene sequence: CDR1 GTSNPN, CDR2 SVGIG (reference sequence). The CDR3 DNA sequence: TGTGCCTGGACGCGGGGGGGGAGCCAAGAGACCCAGTACTTC. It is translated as CAWTRGGSQETQYF.